This TCR beta chain emerged from a study of cytomegalovirus exposure and HLA in healthy donors. V dropped 3 bases and J dropped 2 bases, with 19 bases sitting between them. This CDR3 contains 16 residues. CDR1 and CDR2 (germline): GTSNPN, SVGIG (reference sequence). A word on this clone: No antigen is known for it.

The PCR employed 60 Vbeta primers together with 13 Jbeta primers. Produced via immunoSEQ multiplex PCR; TCRdb's table is partial and in-frame only. Seen here are 100,000 to 150,000 clones, approximately 81% observed once, and the top ten hold roughly 2.4%. General study points: The authors later linked a missense DCLRE1C variant to TCR beta V- and J-gene trimming. Later work showed greater clonal expansion in HLA-associated TCR beta chains than in equally common others. According to reports, the classifier identified cytomegalovirus status with high specificity and sensitivity.

V usage is TRBV30 and J usage is TRBJ1-1; D not resolved. This sequence was found in a woman in her forties in good health and CMV-seronegative. The sample comprised PBMCs. The CDR3 loop reads CAWSPLPPPVNTEAFF. The CDR3 nucleotides are TGTGCCTGGAGCCCACTCCCCCCCCCGGTAAACACTGAAGCTTTCTTT.